This is a list of T cell receptor beta chains from one sample in a study of cytomegalovirus exposure and HLA in healthy donors. The data were produced by immunoSEQ multiplex PCR, yet TCRdb's version contains in-frame clones alone and is incomplete. Of under 150,000 clones listed, 60% to 80% are singletons. The specimen was PBMCs. These receptors were obtained from a woman in her sixties in good health and CMV-seronegative. CDR3s include the opening cysteine and the closing phenylalanine or tryptophan.

V gene,J gene,CDR3 protein
TRBV28,TRBJ2-2,CASSSKLLAGRFTGELFF
TRBV4-1,TRBJ1-2,CASSLNPLDREVGGYTF
TRBV15,TRBJ1-2,CATSSSWSHNYGYTF
TRBV25-1,TRBJ2-7,CASSGGLAGAPYEQYF
TRBV15,TRBJ2-7,CATSRESGRVGEQYF
TRBV7-9,TRBJ2-7,CASSLLGAHYEQYF
TRBV9,TRBJ2-7,CASSSRTSGEQYF
TRBV6-1,TRBJ2-7,CASTTPGQGSYEQYF
TRBV19,TRBJ1-3,CASAYSGNTIYF
TRBV7-8,TRBJ2-1,CASRGGGYEQFF
TRBV7-3,TRBJ1-1,CASSPQGARTEAFF
TRBV28,.,CASSLGQGPLYEQYF
TRBV30,TRBJ2-3,CAWNRAGIGTDTQYF
TRBV2,TRBJ2-5,CASRGSGRETQYF
TRBV4-1,TRBJ2-7,CASSPGASGRYEQYF
TRBV28,TRBJ1-2,CASSLVGQSLRRGYTF
TRBV4-1,TRBJ1-4,CASSQGRTGLDEKLFF
TRBV7-3,TRBJ1-6,CASSLTGDSPLHF
TRBV11-1,TRBJ2-7,CASTGWGDSYEQYF
TRBV5-1,TRBJ2-5,CASSLDNQETQYF
TRBV7-9,TRBJ1-4,CASSLPRGRGRREKLFF
TRBV2,TRBJ2-2,CASSSGAGELFF
TRBV30,TRBJ1-2,CAWSRDRGYGYTF
TRBV11-2,TRBJ2-6,CASSLYETGANVLTF
TRBV5-1,TRBJ1-1,CASSLDRGLAFF
TRBV28,TRBJ2-5,CASRAHLADQETQYF
TRBV2,TRBJ2-5,CASRAGLEETQYF
TRBV5-5,TRBJ2-1,CASSPIRGGGYNEQFF
TRBV6-5,TRBJ2-1,CASSPPGGPVLEQFF
TRBV5-1,TRBJ1-2,CASSLVATFYGYTF
TRBV7-8,TRBJ2-5,CASSFNSVPGGREETQYF
TRBV28,TRBJ2-6,CASTSIQGSGANVLTF
TRBV7-9,TRBJ2-7,CSSSFGISYEQYF
TRBV27,TRBJ2-1,CASSPELAVINEQFF
TRBV30,TRBJ1-6,CAWTRGTAYNSPLHF
TRBV28,TRBJ1-1,CASKLLDKNTEAFF
TRBV9,TRBJ1-2,CASSEQGPLAGYTF
TRBV19,TRBJ2-5,CASMGRQETQYF
TRBV15,TRBJ2-3,CATSLGQKNTDTQYF
TRBV4-1,TRBJ1-1,CASSAQVPSTEAFF
TRBV5-1,TRBJ2-1,CASSPNSYSYNEQFF
TRBV7-9,TRBJ2-5,CASSLGTSGRGETQYF
TRBV7-9,.,CASSPGLASSYEQYF
TRBV5-4,TRBJ2-7,CASSTLAGAYEQYF
TRBV5-1,TRBJ1-1,CASSAQGLTEAFF
TRBV5-1,TRBJ2-1,CASSLVVGHEQFF
TRBV5-1,TRBJ1-2,CASSPTGVNYGYTF
TRBV5-4,TRBJ1-3,CASSLNQGWSGNTIYF
TRBV6-1,TRBJ1-1,CASNPQGRTDEAFF
TRBV5-6,TRBJ1-2,CASSNTGQNYGYTF
TRBV7-8,TRBJ1-1,CASSLGARGRTEAFF
TRBV27,TRBJ2-5,CASSIDRRPWETQYF
TRBV5-4,TRBJ2-7,CASSLGTGSGYEQYF
TRBV6-4,TRBJ2-3,CASSASAGDKADTQYF
TRBV19,TRBJ2-1,CASSSRTSGSDVNEQFF
TRBV19,TRBJ1-1,CASSIPGGPNTEAFF
TRBV7-3,TRBJ2-1,CASGKATGGVPSSYNEQFF
TRBV6-6,TRBJ2-1,CASMTGSYNEQFF
TRBV7-3,TRBJ1-1,CASSSDRGNTEAFF
TRBV5-1,TRBJ1-2,CASSPGQGQGYGYTF